These 21 T cell receptor beta chains were sequenced from one sample in a study of radiotherapy plus CTLA-4 blockade in lung cancer. Clones were sequenced by immunoSEQ multiplex PCR, and TCRdb holds only the in-frame ones, with some missing. The table shows about 80,000 clones, with around 86% occurring only once. Sequenced here: peripheral blood, sampled from a patient treated with radiotherapy plus ipilimumab. The receptors stem from a human donor with non-small cell lung cancer who had stable disease on radiotherapy plus ipilimumab.

The chain's CDR3 is CASSVGRGTLRTSGNTIYF. The DNA for the CDR3 is TGTGCCAGCAGCGTAGGCAGGGGGACCTTACGAACTTCTGGAAACACCATATATTTT. This chain joins TRBV9 and TRBJ1-3, with 7 nucleotides matching TRBD1. The CDR3 extends over 19 amino acids. With 0 bases clipped from V and 1 base from J, the junction kept 13 bases outside the gene matches. Germline CDR1 SGDLS, CDR2 YYNGEE.

The chain links TRBV5-1 to TRBJ2-7; TRBD2 matches at 12 bases. The ends lost 4 bases at V and 3 bases at J; junction bases unmatched: 5. The CDR3 is 15 amino acids. Germline V lookup: CDR1 SGHRS, CDR2 YFSETQ. The CDR3 coding sequence is TGCGCCAGCAGCCAACTAGCGGGAGGTCTCTACGAGCAGTACTTC. This gives the protein CASSQLAGGLYEQYF.

The genes are TRBV7-2 and TRBJ2-1, with 12 nucleotides matching TRBD2. Trimming cost V 0 bases and J 4 bases; bases outside gene matches: 7. The germline V gene has CDR1 SGHTA and CDR2 FQGNSA. CDR3 length: 18 residues. CDR3 region: CASSLAATSGRGYNEQFF. CDR3 nucleotides: TGTGCCAGCAGCTTAGCGGCGACTAGCGGGAGAGGGTACAATGAGCAGTTCTTC. The whole variable domain, filled in from reference TRBV7-2 and TRBJ2-1, reads GAGVSQSPSNKVTEKGKDVELRCDPISGHTALYWYRQSLGQGLEFLIYFQGNSAPDKSGLPSDRFSAERTGGSVSTLTIQRTQQEDSAVYLCASSLAATSGRGYNEQFFGPGTRLTVL.

The chain is built from TRBV5-1 and TRBJ2-1; 14 nucleotides agree with TRBD2. With V trimmed by 4 bases and J by 10 bases, 7 bases remained unmatched. This CDR3 contains 15 residues. In germline, CDR1 is SGHRS, CDR2 YFSETQ. In DNA form, the CDR3 reads TGCGCCAGCAGCCGACTAGCGGGGGGGTCAGGAGAGCAGTTCTTC. It specifies CASSRLAGGSGEQFF.

This chain connects TRBV5-4 to TRBJ2-1; 8 positions agree with TRBD1. There are 15 residues in the CDR3. The junction had 10 bases not matched to a gene; V was cut back by 4 bases and J by 7 bases. The V gene's germline CDR1 is SGHNT and CDR2 YYREEE (reference sequence). CDR3 in DNA: TGTGCCAGCAGCGAAAGGACAGGGCGGCGAAATGAGCAGTTCTTC. Its translation: CASSERTGRRNEQFF.

For the CDR3, the DNA is TGTGCCAGCAAAGGGCCTAGCACAGATACGCAGTATTTT. Encoded protein: CASKGPSTDTQYF. The chain uses TRBV6-5 and TRBJ2-3; D gene unclear. This CDR3 has 13 residues. The germline CDR1 and CDR2 sequences are MNHEY and SVGAGI. The V end was cut by 7 bases, the J end by 0 bases, with 8 bases between.

The V call is TRBV30, the J call TRBJ2-2; maybe TRBD2 (6 bases). CDR3 size: 16 residues. Germline CDR1 reads GTSNPN; CDR2 reads SVGIG (reference sequence). V shed 5 bases and J shed 0 bases, with 16 bases lying between them. DNA of the CDR3: TGTGCCTGGTCCCGGTCACGGAGGGCGAACACCGGGGAGCTGTTTTTT. This gives the protein CAWSRSRRANTGELFF.

The chain couples TRBV28 to TRBJ2-7; perhaps D is TRBD1 or TRBD2 (5 bases each). Germline loops: CDR1 MDHEN, CDR2 SYDVKM. Trimming pared 6 bases from V and 12 bases from J, leaving 15 bases between. The CDR3 is made up of 11 amino acids. Written as DNA, the CDR3 is TGTGCCAGCAGCGTCCTCGGGGCAAGGTACTTC. Translation: CASSVLGARYF.

The V call is TRBV6-5, the J call TRBJ1-2; no clear D. V lost 2 bases to trimming and J lost 2 bases, with 9 bases between them. CDR1 MNHEY and CDR2 SVGAGI come from the germline V gene. CDR3 length: 14 residues. Here the CDR3 reads CASSYVGGNYGYTF. CDR3 coding DNA: TGTGCCAGCAGTTACGTGGGAGGGAACTATGGCTACACCTTC.

Remarks on this clone: Other DNA sequences in the same sample also yield this CDR3. This chain uses TRBV18 with TRBJ2-5; D not resolved. The V end lost 0 bases, the J end lost 3 bases, and 2 bases lay between the germline ends. Germline CDR1 and CDR2: KGHSH and LQKENI. This CDR3 has 12 residues. Here the CDR3 reads CASSPPEETQYF. In DNA, the CDR3 is TGTGCCAGCTCACCACCCGAAGAGACCCAGTACTTC. Full variable domain (missing parts from reference TRBV18 and TRBJ2-5): NAGVMQNPRHLVRRRGQEARLRCSPMKGHSHVYWYRQLPEEGLKFMVYLQKENIIDESGMPKERFSAEFPKEGPSILRIQQVVRGDSAAYFCASSPPEETQYFGPGTRLLVL.

The V and J genes are TRBV28 and TRBJ2-1; D gene ambiguous. The CDR3 extends over 11 amino acids. The germline gives CDR1 MDHEN, CDR2 SYDVKM. V dropped 6 bases and J dropped 4 bases, with 4 bases sitting between them. The CDR3 nucleotides are TGTGCCAGCAGCCCTTACAATGAGCAGTTCTTC. Protein sequence: CASSPYNEQFF.

This sequence joins TRBV6-1 and TRBJ2-5; D remains unclear. The germline V and J ends were trimmed by 4 bases and 1 base, with 10 bases remaining between them. Germline V gene sequence: CDR1 MNHNS, CDR2 SASEGT. The CDR3 extends over 14 amino acids. This CDR3 is CASSGRVPQETQYF. For the CDR3, the DNA is TGTGCCAGCAGTGGTAGGGTCCCCCAAGAGACCCAGTACTTC.

This clone was observed a few times. This sequence joins TRBV28 and TRBJ2-7; 8 bases match TRBD2. The CDR3 has 13 amino acids. The V and J ends lost 2 bases and 6 bases, in that order; junction bases with no gene match: 3. Germline V gene sequence: CDR1 MDHEN, CDR2 SYDVKM. CDR3 coding DNA: TGTGCCAGCAGTTTAGCGGGAGGTATCGAGCAGTACTTC. It encodes CASSLAGGIEQYF.

The chain recombines TRBV29-1 with TRBJ2-1; 10 nucleotides agree with TRBD1. Germline assignment: CDR1 SQVTM and CDR2 ANQGSEA. This CDR3 region has 12 residues. Germline trimming cut 7 bases from V and 9 bases from J; bases unmatched to any gene: 6. In DNA form, the CDR3 reads TGCAGCGACCGACAGGGGGCCAGTGAGCAGTTCTTC. Encoded protein: CSDRQGASEQFF.

About this clone itself: The same CDR3 is also encoded by other DNA sequences in this sample. The gene calls are TRBV5-1 and TRBJ2-7; a possible D gene is TRBD2 (6 bases). The germline V gene has CDR1 SGHRS and CDR2 YFSETQ. Trimming cost V 0 bases and J 1 base, with 11 bases left between them. This CDR3 region has 15 residues. The DNA for the CDR3 is TGCGCCAGCAGCTTGGTTAGCGGCGGATCCTACGAGCAGTACTTC. Translating it yields CASSLVSGGSYEQYF.

The chain is built from TRBV5-1 and TRBJ1-2, with D uncertain. V was trimmed by 0 bases and J by 5 bases, leaving 8 bases between them. This CDR3 comprises 13 residues. CDR1 and CDR2 (germline): SGHRS, YFSETQ. Here the CDR3 DNA reads TGCGCCAGCAGCTTGGAGCACGCGTATGGCTACACCTTC. Amino acids: CASSLEHAYGYTF.

This clone appeared once. The chain uses TRBV18 and TRBJ2-2; 8 bases agree with TRBD1. Germline assignment: CDR1 KGHSH and CDR2 LQKENI. V was pared by 2 bases and J by 4 bases, with 3 bases of the junction left unmatched. The CDR3 consists of 15 residues. CDR3 protein: CASSPLDRATGELFF. DNA for the CDR3: TGTGCCAGCTCACCATTGGACAGGGCCACCGGGGAGCTGTTTTTT. Drawing the rest from reference TRBV18 and TRBJ2-2, the complete variable domain is NAGVMQNPRHLVRRRGQEARLRCSPMKGHSHVYWYRQLPEEGLKFMVYLQKENIIDESGMPKERFSAEFPKEGPSILRIQQVVRGDSAAYFCASSPLDRATGELFFGEGSRLTVL.

The CDR3 DNA sequence: TGTGCCAGCAGTTCCGCTACTAAGGAGCAGCATTTT. It codes for CASSSATKEQHF. This chain uses TRBV6-5 with TRBJ1-5; D gene ambiguous. The V end lost 4 bases, the J end lost 13 bases, and 14 bases lay between the germline ends. The CDR3 has 12 residues. Germline CDR1 and CDR2: MNHEY and SVGAGI.

The J gene is TRBJ2-3, the V gene TRBV2; D is unclear. V gave up 2 bases and J gave up 1 base, with 19 bases separating them. Germline V gene lookup returns CDR1 SNHLY and CDR2 FYNNEI. The CDR3 spans 18 residues. The CDR3 is CASSEKEFDFDGTDTQYF. The CDR3 DNA reads TGTGCCAGCAGTGAAAAGGAGTTCGACTTCGACGGCACAGATACGCAGTATTTT.

The rearrangement links TRBV18 to TRBJ2-5; D might be TRBD1 (6 bases). CDR3 length equals 15 residues. Trimming took 3 bases from V and 7 from J, leaving 18 bases between them. CDR1 KGHSH and CDR2 LQKENI come from the germline V gene. The CDR3 coding sequence is TGTGCCAGCTCACCCCAACCCACAGGGTCGGGGACCCAGTACTTC. Amino acid sequence: CASSPQPTGSGTQYF.

Points on this clone: One end of the junction does not line up with germline, which may come from a read error. This rearrangement joins TRBV5-5 to TRBJ2-7; TRBD1 aligns across 11 bases. The CDR3 runs 16 residues. Looked up from germline, CDR1 is SGHKS and CDR2 is YYEKEE (reference sequence). The chain's CDR3 is CASTLDGTGGFYEQYF. The CDR3 bases are TGTGCCAGCACCTTGGACGGGACAGGGGGGTTTTACGAGCAGTACTTC. Supplemented by reference TRBV5-5 and TRBJ2-7, the full variable domain reads DAGVTQSPTHLIKTRGQQVTLRCSPISGHKSVSWYQQVLGQGPQFIFQYYEKEERGRGNFPDRFSARQFPNYSSELNVNALLLGDSALYLCASTLDGTGGFYEQYFGPGTRLTVT.